This TCR beta chain derives from a study of graft-versus-host responses after intestinal transplantation. Whole-study findings and limits: Allograft clonal ratios (graft-versus-host to host-versus-graft) were high in patients who had graft-donor T cell macrochimerism.

Regarding this clone: Its specificity is not known.

Only in-frame clones appear in the TCRdb table, and some are missing; sequencing was by immunoSEQ multiplex PCR. Counted here are approximately 80,000 clones, 85% to 90% occurring once; the ten biggest clones make up roughly 0.37%. The CDR3 has 14 residues. The J segment lost 2 bases and the V segment lost 10 bases, leaving 9 bases of the junction unmatched. Germline-derived CDR1 and CDR2 are MDHEN and SYDVKM. Material: unstimulated CD4+ T cells sorted from spleen or lymph node cells, obtained before intestinal transplant. This TCR derives from a human donor who received an intestinal transplant. V and J are TRBV28 and TRBJ1-2, with 8 bases identical to TRBD1. CDR3 nucleotide sequence: TGTGCCACCTTTCAGGGGGCAATGAACTATGGCTACACCTTC. Its translation: CATFQGAMNYGYTF.